This is a list of T cell receptor beta chains from one sample in a study of T-cell reconstitution after alpha-beta-depleted transplantation in children. TCRdb analysed the PCR reads with MiXCR anew, one entry per CDR3 protein. The table has approximately 520,000 distinct CDR3 sequences, roughly an eighth seen once; the top ten hold 14%. The starting material was PBMCs, mostly from graft donor cells, obtained 180 days after TCRalphabeta/CD19-depleted stem cell transplant. All receptors come from a female patient aged 2-15 years who had a stem cell transplant for aplastic anemia, so the T cells may come from the graft donor. CDR3s include the opening cysteine and the closing phenylalanine or tryptophan. The D gene is left open where the match is weak. Clone size, where shown, is once, few, many, or a class for clones that have expanded.

d_call: NA
clone_size: few
v_call: TRBV10-3
j_call: TRBJ2-5
cdr3_aa: CAAADNSVGETQYF
cdr3_nt: TGTGCCGCCGCGGACAATTCAGTCGGGGAGACCCAGTACTTC

d_call: NA
clone_size: NA
v_call: TRBV18
j_call: TRBJ2-2
cdr3_aa: CASSPSDSTGELFF
cdr3_nt: TGTGCCAGCTCACCTTCGGACAGCACCGGGGAGCTGTTTTTT

d_call: NA
clone_size: many
v_call: TRBV6-2/TRBV6-3
j_call: TRBJ1-5
cdr3_aa: CASSYTGYEGQPQHF
cdr3_nt: TGTGCCAGCAGTTACACAGGGTATGAGGGCCAGCCCCAGCATTTT

d_call: TRBD2
clone_size: many
v_call: TRBV9
j_call: TRBJ2-5
cdr3_aa: CASSGSGRETQYF
cdr3_nt: TGTGCCAGCAGCGGTAGCGGGAGGGAGACCCAGTACTTC

d_call: NA
clone_size: many
v_call: TRBV7-8
j_call: TRBJ1-1
cdr3_aa: CASRLSGNTEAFF
cdr3_nt: TGTGCCAGCAGGCTCAGCGGGAACACTGAAGCTTTCTTT

d_call: NA
clone_size: NA
v_call: TRBV18
j_call: TRBJ2-6
cdr3_aa: CASSPKAGANVLTF
cdr3_nt: TGTGCCAGCTCACCAAAGGCTGGGGCCAACGTCCTGACTTTC

d_call: NA
clone_size: NA
v_call: TRBV29-1
j_call: TRBJ2-5
cdr3_aa: CSAEGGRETQYF
cdr3_nt: TGCAGCGCCGAGGGGGGAAGAGAGACCCAGTACTTC

d_call: NA
clone_size: few
v_call: TRBV7-3
j_call: TRBJ1-5
cdr3_aa: CASSISPGQLYSNQPQHF
cdr3_nt: TGTGCCAGCAGCATTTCGCCGGGACAACTTTATAGCAATCAGCCCCAGCATTTT

d_call: NA
clone_size: few
v_call: TRBV10-3
j_call: TRBJ1-5
cdr3_aa: CAISGRVDNQPQHF
cdr3_nt: TGTGCCATCAGTGGTAGGGTTGACAATCAGCCCCAGCATTTT

d_call: TRBD2
clone_size: few
v_call: TRBV4-2
j_call: TRBJ2-1
cdr3_aa: CASSQDGSRGDEQFF
cdr3_nt: TGTGCCAGCAGCCAAGATGGGAGTCGGGGGGATGAGCAGTTCTTC

d_call: NA
clone_size: many
v_call: TRBV12-3/TRBV12-4
j_call: TRBJ2-5
cdr3_aa: CASSNVETQYF
cdr3_nt: TGTGCCAGCAGTAACGTAGAGACCCAGTACTTC

d_call: NA
clone_size: many
v_call: TRBV12-3/TRBV12-4
j_call: TRBJ2-1
cdr3_aa: CATSGGTRYNEQFF
cdr3_nt: TGTGCCACCTCGGGCGGTACCCGCTACAATGAGCAGTTCTTC

d_call: NA
clone_size: NA
v_call: TRBV7-6
j_call: TRBJ1-5
cdr3_aa: CASSLEAFAGNQPQHF
cdr3_nt: TGTGCCAGCAGCTTAGAGGCCTTTGCCGGCAATCAGCCCCAGCATTTT

d_call: TRBD2
clone_size: few
v_call: TRBV4-3
j_call: TRBJ2-1
cdr3_aa: CASSPGGSGVYNEQFF
cdr3_nt: TGCGCCAGCAGCCCCGGGGGGAGCGGGGTCTACAATGAGCAGTTCTTC

d_call: NA
clone_size: NA
v_call: TRBV2
j_call: TRBJ1-2
cdr3_aa: CASSLQGPTLGLYGYTF
cdr3_nt: TGTGCCAGCAGTTTACAGGGACCGACCTTAGGGCTTTATGGCTACACCTTC

d_call: NA
clone_size: NA
v_call: TRBV7-6
j_call: TRBJ2-1
cdr3_aa: CASSSLGGANEQFF
cdr3_nt: TGTGCCAGCAGCTCCCTCGGGGGTGCAAATGAGCAGTTCTTC

d_call: NA
clone_size: many
v_call: TRBV7-2
j_call: TRBJ1-5
cdr3_aa: CASSLEGGNQPQHF
cdr3_nt: TGCGCCAGCAGCTTGGAAGGGGGCAATCAGCCCCAGCATTTT

d_call: NA
clone_size: NA
v_call: TRBV28
j_call: TRBJ2-5
cdr3_aa: CASSHAFGGRGETQYF
cdr3_nt: TGTGCCAGCAGCCACGCTTTCGGGGGCCGCGGGGAGACCCAGTACTTC

d_call: TRBD2
clone_size: few
v_call: TRBV29-1
j_call: TRBJ2-1
cdr3_aa: CSATSGVYNEQFF
cdr3_nt: TGCAGCGCGACTAGCGGGGTTTACAATGAGCAGTTCTTC

d_call: NA
clone_size: many
v_call: TRBV5-6
j_call: TRBJ1-2
cdr3_aa: CASSSGTPYGYTF
cdr3_nt: TGTGCCAGCAGCTCCGGGACACCTTATGGCTACACCTTC

d_call: NA
clone_size: few
v_call: TRBV28
j_call: TRBJ1-5
cdr3_aa: CASSTTEDYNQPQHF
cdr3_nt: TGTGCCAGCAGTACGACGGAGGATTACAATCAGCCCCAGCATTTT

d_call: NA
clone_size: few
v_call: TRBV20-1
j_call: TRBJ1-5
cdr3_aa: CSAKSGPPELNQPQHF
cdr3_nt: TGCAGTGCAAAGAGCGGCCCGCCCGAACTCAATCAGCCCCAGCATTTT

d_call: TRBD2
clone_size: NA
v_call: TRBV7-9
j_call: TRBJ2-1
cdr3_aa: CASSSGTSFNEQFF
cdr3_nt: TGTGCCAGCAGCTCGGGGACTAGCTTCAATGAGCAGTTCTTC

d_call: NA
clone_size: NA
v_call: TRBV12-3/TRBV12-4
j_call: TRBJ2-1
cdr3_aa: CASSLWGTYNEQFF
cdr3_nt: TGTGCCAGCAGTTTATGGGGGACCTACAATGAGCAGTTCTTC

d_call: NA
clone_size: NA
v_call: TRBV21-1
j_call: TRBJ2-7
cdr3_aa: CASNGRVGQDYEQYF
cdr3_nt: TGTGCCAGCAATGGAAGAGTGGGACAGGACTACGAGCAGTACTTC

d_call: NA
clone_size: NA
v_call: TRBV7-9
j_call: TRBJ1-3
cdr3_aa: CASSLDRSTIYF
cdr3_nt: TGTGCCAGCAGCCTCGACAGAAGCACCATATATTTT

d_call: TRBD1
clone_size: many
v_call: TRBV15
j_call: TRBJ2-1
cdr3_aa: CATSRENGQGAQFF
cdr3_nt: TGTGCCACCAGCAGAGAAAATGGGCAGGGGGCGCAGTTCTTC

d_call: NA
clone_size: few
v_call: TRBV7-9
j_call: TRBJ1-1
cdr3_aa: CASSLAGGSTEAFF
cdr3_nt: TGTGCCAGCAGCTTAGCCGGGGGCTCCACTGAAGCTTTCTTT

d_call: NA
clone_size: NA
v_call: TRBV20-1
j_call: TRBJ2-7
cdr3_aa: CSALRSARTYEQYF
cdr3_nt: TGCAGTGCCTTAAGGTCCGCTCGAACCTACGAGCAGTACTTC

d_call: NA
clone_size: many
v_call: TRBV10-3
j_call: TRBJ2-7
cdr3_aa: CAISEGSEQYF
cdr3_nt: TGTGCCATCAGTGAGGGTAGCGAGCAGTACTTC

d_call: TRBD2
clone_size: NA
v_call: TRBV20-1
j_call: TRBJ2-1
cdr3_aa: CSARDTSGWNDNEQFF
cdr3_nt: TGCAGTGCTAGAGATACTAGCGGGTGGAACGACAATGAGCAGTTCTTC

d_call: TRBD1
clone_size: many
v_call: TRBV29-1
j_call: TRBJ2-5
cdr3_aa: CSVAGTEETQYF
cdr3_nt: TGCAGCGTTGCCGGGACAGAAGAGACCCAGTACTTC

d_call: NA
clone_size: NA
v_call: TRBV20-1
j_call: TRBJ1-5
cdr3_aa: CSAKQGVNQPQHF
cdr3_nt: TGCAGTGCTAAACAGGGTGTCAATCAGCCCCAGCATTTT

d_call: NA
clone_size: NA
v_call: TRBV12-3/TRBV12-4
j_call: TRBJ1-5
cdr3_aa: CASSPGRDSNQPQHF
cdr3_nt: TGTGCCAGCAGCCCGGGACGTGATAGCAATCAGCCCCAGCATTTT

d_call: TRBD2
clone_size: few
v_call: TRBV28
j_call: TRBJ2-1
cdr3_aa: CASSLFPGGDWYEQFF
cdr3_nt: TGTGCCAGCAGTTTATTTCCGGGAGGAGATTGGTATGAGCAGTTCTTC

d_call: NA
clone_size: NA
v_call: TRBV5-1
j_call: TRBJ2-7
cdr3_aa: CASSLVVGSAEQYF
cdr3_nt: TGCGCCAGCAGCTTGGTTGTGGGGTCGGCCGAGCAGTACTTC

d_call: NA
clone_size: few
v_call: TRBV4-3
j_call: TRBJ1-1
cdr3_aa: CASSQESHRNRNTEAFF
cdr3_nt: TGCGCCAGCAGCCAAGAGTCCCATCGGAACCGGAACACTGAAGCTTTCTTT

d_call: NA
clone_size: NA
v_call: TRBV6-2/TRBV6-3
j_call: TRBJ2-1
cdr3_aa: CASRLAPYNEQFF
cdr3_nt: TGTGCCAGCAGGCTAGCGCCATACAATGAGCAGTTCTTC

d_call: NA
clone_size: many
v_call: TRBV20-1
j_call: TRBJ1-6
cdr3_aa: CSARADWSNSPLHF
cdr3_nt: TGCAGTGCTAGGGCCGACTGGTCTAATTCACCCCTCCACTTT